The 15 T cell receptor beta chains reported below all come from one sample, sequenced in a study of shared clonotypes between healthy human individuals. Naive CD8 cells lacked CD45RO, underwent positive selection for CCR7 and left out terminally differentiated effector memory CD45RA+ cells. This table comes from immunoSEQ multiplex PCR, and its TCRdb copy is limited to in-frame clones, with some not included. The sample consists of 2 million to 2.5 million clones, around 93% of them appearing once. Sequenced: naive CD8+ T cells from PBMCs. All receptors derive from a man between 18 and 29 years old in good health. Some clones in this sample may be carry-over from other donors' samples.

CDR3 sequence (DNA): TGTGCCAGCAGCCCCCCTCGACAGAAAGACAATGAGCAGTTCTTC. Translating gives CASSPPRQKDNEQFF. The genes are TRBV11-1 and TRBJ2-1, with D perhaps TRBD1 (5 bases). The germline V and J ends were trimmed by 5 bases and 5 bases, with 16 bases remaining between them. This CDR3 spans 15 amino acids. Germline loops: CDR1 SGHAT, CDR2 FQDESV (reference sequence). Full variable domain (rest looked up from reference TRBV11-1 and TRBJ2-1): EAEVAQSPRYKITEKSQAVAFWCDPISGHATLYWYRQILGQGPELLVQFQDESVVDDSQLPKDRFSAERLKGVDSTLKIQPAELGDSAMYLCASSPPRQKDNEQFFGPGTRLTVL.

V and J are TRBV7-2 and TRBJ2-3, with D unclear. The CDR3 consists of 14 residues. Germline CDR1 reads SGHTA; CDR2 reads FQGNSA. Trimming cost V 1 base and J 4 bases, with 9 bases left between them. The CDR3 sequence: CASSLGVRADTQYF. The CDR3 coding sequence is TGTGCCAGCAGCTTAGGGGTTAGGGCAGATACGCAGTATTTT.

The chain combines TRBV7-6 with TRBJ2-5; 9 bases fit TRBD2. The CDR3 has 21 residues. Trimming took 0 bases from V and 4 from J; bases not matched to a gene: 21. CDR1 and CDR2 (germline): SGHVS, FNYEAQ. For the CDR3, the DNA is TGTGCCAGCAGCTTAGCCGGTGAGCCGGCCTCTAGCGGGGACCGAGGAGAGACCCAGTACTTC. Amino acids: CASSLAGEPASSGDRGETQYF.

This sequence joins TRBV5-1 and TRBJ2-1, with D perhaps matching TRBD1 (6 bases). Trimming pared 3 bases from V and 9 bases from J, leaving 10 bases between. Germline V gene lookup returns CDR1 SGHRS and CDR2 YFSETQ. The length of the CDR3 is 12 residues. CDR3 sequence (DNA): TGCGCCAGCAGCTCACAGGGCGGTGAGCAGTTCTTC. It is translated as CASSSQGGEQFF.

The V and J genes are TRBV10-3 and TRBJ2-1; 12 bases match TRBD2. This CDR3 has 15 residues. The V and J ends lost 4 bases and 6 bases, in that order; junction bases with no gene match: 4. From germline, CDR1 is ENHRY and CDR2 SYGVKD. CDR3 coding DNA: TGTGCCATCAGTGGGACTAGCGGGATTGTCAATGAGCAGTTCTTC. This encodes CAISGTSGIVNEQFF.

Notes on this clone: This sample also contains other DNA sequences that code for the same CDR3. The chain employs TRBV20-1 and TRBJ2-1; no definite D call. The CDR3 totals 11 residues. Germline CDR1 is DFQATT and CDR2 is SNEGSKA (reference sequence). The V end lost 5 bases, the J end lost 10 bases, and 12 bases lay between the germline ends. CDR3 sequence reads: CSALPRVEQFF. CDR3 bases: TGCAGTGCTCTCCCAAGGGTCGAGCAGTTCTTC.

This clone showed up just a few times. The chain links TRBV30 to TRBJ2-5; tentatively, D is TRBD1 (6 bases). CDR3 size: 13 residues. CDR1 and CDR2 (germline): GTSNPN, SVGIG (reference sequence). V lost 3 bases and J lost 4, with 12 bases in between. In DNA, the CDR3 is TGTGCCTGGAGCTGGGGGCCCGGAGAGACCCAGTACTTC. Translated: CAWSWGPGETQYF.

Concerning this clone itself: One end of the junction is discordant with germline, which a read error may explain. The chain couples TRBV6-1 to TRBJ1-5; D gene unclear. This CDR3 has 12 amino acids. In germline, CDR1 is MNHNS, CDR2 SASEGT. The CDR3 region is CASREGWAPQHF. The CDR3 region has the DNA TGTGCCAGCAGGGAAGGGTGGGCGCCCCAGCATTTT.

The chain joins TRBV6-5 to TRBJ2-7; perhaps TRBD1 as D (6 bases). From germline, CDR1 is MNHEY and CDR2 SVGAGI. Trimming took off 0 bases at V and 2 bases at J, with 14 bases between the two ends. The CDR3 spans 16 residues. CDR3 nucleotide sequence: TGTGCCAGCAGTTACTCGGCAGGGGTCCGTGCCTACGAGCAGTACTTC. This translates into CASSYSAGVRAYEQYF.

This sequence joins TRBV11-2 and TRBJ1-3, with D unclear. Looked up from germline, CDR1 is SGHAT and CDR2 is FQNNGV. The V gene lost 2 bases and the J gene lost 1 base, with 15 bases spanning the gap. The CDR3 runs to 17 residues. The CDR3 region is CASSLPYWEGSGNTIYF. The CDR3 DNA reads TGTGCCAGCAGCTTACCTTATTGGGAGGGATCTGGAAACACCATATATTTT.

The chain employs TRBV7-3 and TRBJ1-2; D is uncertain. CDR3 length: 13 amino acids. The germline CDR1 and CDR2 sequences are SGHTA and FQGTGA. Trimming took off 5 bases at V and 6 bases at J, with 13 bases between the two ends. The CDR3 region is CASSHNSGDGYTF. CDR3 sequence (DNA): TGTGCCAGCAGCCACAACAGTGGCGATGGCTACACCTTC.

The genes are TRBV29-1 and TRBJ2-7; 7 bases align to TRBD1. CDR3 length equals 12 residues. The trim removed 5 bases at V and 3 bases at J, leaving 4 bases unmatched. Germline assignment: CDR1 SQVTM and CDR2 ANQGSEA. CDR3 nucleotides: TGCAGCGTTATACAGGGGATCTACGAGCAGTACTTC. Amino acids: CSVIQGIYEQYF.

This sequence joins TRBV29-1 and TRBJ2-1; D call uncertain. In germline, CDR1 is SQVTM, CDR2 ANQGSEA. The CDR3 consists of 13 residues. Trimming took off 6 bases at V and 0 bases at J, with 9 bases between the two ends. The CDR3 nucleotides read TGCAGCGTCCCCTACCGCTCCTACAATGAGCAGTTCTTC. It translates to CSVPYRSYNEQFF.

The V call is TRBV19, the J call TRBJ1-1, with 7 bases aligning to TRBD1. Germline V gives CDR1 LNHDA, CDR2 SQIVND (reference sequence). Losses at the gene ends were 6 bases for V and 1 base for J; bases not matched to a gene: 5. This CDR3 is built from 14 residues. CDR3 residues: CASSLGQKNTEAFF. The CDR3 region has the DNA TGTGCCAGTAGCTTGGGACAGAAGAACACTGAAGCTTTCTTT.

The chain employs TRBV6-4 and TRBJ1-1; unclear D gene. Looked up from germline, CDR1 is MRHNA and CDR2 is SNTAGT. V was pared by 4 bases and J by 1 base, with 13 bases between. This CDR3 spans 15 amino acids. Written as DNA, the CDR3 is TGTGCCAGCAGTGCCCACTATGGCGCGAACACTGAAGCTTTCTTT. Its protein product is CASSAHYGANTEAFF.